These 23 T cell receptor beta chains were sequenced from one sample in a study of cytomegalovirus exposure and HLA in healthy donors. 13 Jbeta primers and 60 Vbeta primers were used for the PCR. Only in-frame clones appear in the TCRdb table, and some are missing; sequencing was by immunoSEQ multiplex PCR. The sample includes about 81,000 clones, 77% seen only once; the top ten take under 3.5%. Sequencing used PBMCs. The receptors were gathered from a man in his fifties or sixties in good health and CMV-seropositive.

The sample holds a few counts of this clone. The chain uses TRBV5-6 and TRBJ1-2; no clear D. V was cut by 1 base and J by 3 bases, with 10 bases left in between. CDR1 SGHDT and CDR2 YYEEEE come from the germline V gene. The CDR3 totals 14 residues. The CDR3 is CASSLTLSDYGYTF. In nucleotides, the CDR3 is TGTGCCAGCAGCTTGACTCTGAGTGACTATGGCTACACCTTC.

This chain connects TRBV11-3 to TRBJ1-1, with D possibly being TRBD1 (5 bases). V gave up 4 bases and J gave up 4 bases, with 13 bases separating them. The CDR3 consists of 14 residues. CDR1 SGHNT and CDR2 YENEEA come from the germline V gene. CDR3 loop: CASSSRGVGTEAFF. The DNA for the CDR3 is TGTGCCAGCAGCTCTAGGGGTGTAGGCACTGAAGCTTTCTTT.

This clone was detected once. This sequence joins TRBV30 and TRBJ1-4; D unresolved. The length of the CDR3 is 11 residues. From germline, CDR1 is GTSNPN and CDR2 SVGIG (reference sequence). Trimming took 3 bases from V and 11 from J, leaving 10 bases between them. CDR3 region: CAWRETLKLFF. The CDR3 region has the DNA TGTGCCTGGAGGGAGACTTTGAAACTGTTTTTT.

The chain has TRBV7-2 and TRBJ2-7; D call uncertain. Between the trimmed V and J ends, which lost 1 base and 3 bases, there was a span of 13 bases. CDR3 size: 15 residues. Germline values: CDR1 SGHTA, CDR2 FQGNSA. This chain's CDR3 is CASSLELAEIYEQYF. DNA for the CDR3: TGTGCCAGCAGCTTAGAGCTCGCGGAGATCTACGAGCAGTACTTC.

This sequence joins TRBV5-1 and TRBJ2-1; possibly TRBD1 for D (5 bases). The CDR3 length is 13 residues. V was pared by 1 base and J by 5 bases, with 7 bases between. Germline CDR1 is SGHRS and CDR2 is YFSETQ. The CDR3 coding sequence is TGCGCCAGCAGCTTGAGGACAAACAATGAGCAGTTCTTC. Translated, it gives CASSLRTNNEQFF.

This chain joins TRBV27 and TRBJ2-5; 9 positions match TRBD2. Germline CDR1 is MNHEY and CDR2 is SMNVEV (reference sequence). V was pared by 4 bases and J by 0 bases, with 3 bases of the junction left unmatched. The CDR3 runs to 15 residues. CDR3: CASSSTSGYQETQYF. Here the CDR3 DNA reads TGTGCCAGCAGTTCGACTAGCGGATACCAAGAGACCCAGTACTTC.

A few counts support this clone. One junction end does not reproduce the germline sequence, and a read error may be involved. The chain is built from TRBV7-7 and TRBJ2-1, with 11 bases matching TRBD1. The CDR3 sequence is 15 residues long. The germline CDR1 and CDR2 sequences are SSHAT and FNYEAQ (reference sequence). The CDR3 coding sequence is TGTGCTAGCAGCTTGGGACAGGGGACAGGGGGTGAGCAGTTCTTC. This translates into CASSLGQGTGGEQFF.

In this sample, this clone turned up once. This chain links TRBV7-9 with TRBJ2-1; 7 nucleotides match TRBD2. The ends lost 8 bases at V and 5 bases at J; junction bases unmatched: 3. CDR3 length: 12 amino acids. CDR1 and CDR2 (germline): SEHNR, FQNEAQ (reference sequence). The CDR3 loop reads CASRGEDNEQFF. Written as DNA, the CDR3 is TGTGCCAGCCGGGGGGAGGACAATGAGCAGTTCTTC. Variable domain in full (rest from reference TRBV7-9 and TRBJ2-1): DTGVSQNPRHKITKRGQNVTFRCDPISEHNRLYWYRQTLGQGPEFLTYFQNEAQLEKSRLLSDRFSAERPKGSFSTLEIQRTEQGDSAMYLCASRGEDNEQFFGPGTRLTVL.

This chain links TRBV30 with TRBJ1-6; TRBD1 agrees at 10 bases. After removal of 3 bases from V and 9 bases from J, the junction contained 11 bases not matched to a gene. Germline assignment: CDR1 GTSNPN and CDR2 SVGIG (reference sequence). The length of the CDR3 is 16 residues. The CDR3 DNA reads as TGTGCCTGGAGCACAACTCCGGGACAGGGGATTTCACCCCTCCACTTT. As protein: CAWSTTPGQGISPLHF. The complete variable domain, with remaining parts taken from reference TRBV30 and TRBJ1-6, reads SQTIHQWPATLVQPVGSPLSLECTVEGTSNPNLYWYRQAAGRGLQLLFYSVGIGQISSEVPQNLSASRPQDRQFILSSKKLLLSDSGFYLCAWSTTPGQGISPLHFGNGTRLTVT.

The rearrangement uses TRBV7-2 and TRBJ2-1, with D tentatively TRBD2 (5 bases). Per germline, CDR1 SGHTA and CDR2 FQGNSA. CDR3 length: 16 amino acids. The V end lost 7 bases, the J end lost 0 bases, and 16 bases lay between the germline ends. The CDR3 coding sequence is TGTGCCAGCACCTCGAGGGCGCCCGGCTCCTACAATGAGCAGTTCTTC. As protein: CASTSRAPGSYNEQFF.

The chain recombines TRBV29-1 with TRBJ2-2; 8 nucleotides match TRBD2. J gave up 4 bases and V 2 bases, and 6 bases lay outside the gene matches. This CDR3 spans 15 amino acids. Germline V gives CDR1 SQVTM, CDR2 ANQGSEA. CDR3 nucleotides: TGCAGCGTTGAAAAGCCAGCGGGAGTCACCGGGGAGCTGTTTTTT. Translating gives CSVEKPAGVTGELFF.

This clone was recorded only once. This chain links TRBV28 with TRBJ2-7, with TRBD1 as a possible D gene (6 bases). V shed 7 bases and J shed 3 bases, with 13 bases lying between them. Germline V lookup: CDR1 MDHEN, CDR2 SYDVKM. The CDR3 is 13 residues long. The CDR3 loop reads CASTTGQNYEQYF. The CDR3 region has the DNA TGTGCCAGCACCACTGGACAGAACTACGAGCAGTACTTC.

The J gene is TRBJ1-2, the V gene TRBV30; D is undetermined. The CDR3 is made up of 13 amino acids. The germline V gene has CDR1 GTSNPN and CDR2 SVGIG (reference sequence). The V end was cut by 2 bases, the J end by 2 bases, with 9 bases between. This CDR3 is CAWSPGGNYGYTF. CDR3 nucleotide sequence: TGTGCCTGGAGTCCGGGAGGCAACTATGGCTACACCTTC.

There are a few counts of this clone. The chain recombines TRBV6-5 with TRBJ1-2, with 12 bases that match TRBD1. CDR3 length: 15 amino acids. Unmatched junction bases numbered 8, after V lost 8 bases and J lost 4 bases. CDR1 MNHEY and CDR2 SVGAGI come from the germline V gene. CDR3 in DNA: TGTGCCAGCCGGGACAGGGGGCTACCTCTCTATGGCTACACCTTC. It codes for CASRDRGLPLYGYTF.

This chain uses TRBV7-2 with TRBJ2-1; TRBD2 matches at 7 bases. Germline CDR1 SGHTA, CDR2 FQGNSA. The V segment lost 3 bases and the J segment 9 bases; nucleotides outside the gene matches: 5. The CDR3 loop spans 13 amino acids. The CDR3 sequence: CASSLQLASEQFF. In DNA, the CDR3 is TGTGCCAGCAGCTTGCAACTAGCGTCTGAGCAGTTCTTC.

V is TRBV5-6 and J is TRBJ2-7, with a possible D match to TRBD1 (6 bases). The V and J ends lost 6 bases and 6 bases respectively, with 22 bases between them. The CDR3 has 15 residues. Germline V gene data show CDR1 as SGHDT and CDR2 as YYEEEE. The CDR3 is CASNSGTLIIAEQYF. DNA of the CDR3: TGTGCCAGCAATTCCGGGACACTAATTATTGCCGAGCAGTACTTC. Based on the CDR3 plus reference TRBV5-6 and TRBJ2-7, the full variable domain is DAGVTQSPTHLIKTRGQQVTLRCSPKSGHDTVSWYQQALGQGPQFIFQYYEEEERQRGNFPDRFSGHQFPNYSSELNVNALLLGDSALYLCASNSGTLIIAEQYFGPGTRLTVT.

The chain has TRBV18 and TRBJ1-4; maybe TRBD1 (5 bases). The CDR3 extends over 13 amino acids. Germline assignment: CDR1 KGHSH and CDR2 LQKENI. Trimming cost V 5 bases and J 8 bases, with 12 bases left between them. The chain's CDR3 is CASSKGFDEKLFF. The CDR3 DNA sequence: TGTGCCAGCTCAAAGGGGTTCGACGAAAAACTGTTTTTT.

The rearrangement joins TRBV7-9 to TRBJ2-7; D remains ambiguous. Per germline, CDR1 SEHNR and CDR2 FQNEAQ (reference sequence). The germline V and J ends were trimmed by 5 bases and 6 bases, with 17 bases remaining between them. The CDR3 covers 14 residues. CDR3 bases: TGTGCCAGCAGCACCCAGACATACCCCTCCGAGCAGTACTTC. As protein: CASSTQTYPSEQYF. The whole variable domain, remainder taken from reference TRBV7-9 and TRBJ2-7, is DTGVSQNPRHKITKRGQNVTFRCDPISEHNRLYWYRQTLGQGPEFLTYFQNEAQLEKSRLLSDRFSAERPKGSFSTLEIQRTEQGDSAMYLCASSTQTYPSEQYFGPGTRLTVT.

This sequence joins TRBV6-1 and TRBJ2-5; no definite D call. V was shortened by 1 base and J by 5 bases, with 8 bases between the two germline ends. CDR1 and CDR2 from the germline V gene are MNHNS and SASEGT. The CDR3 runs to 13 residues. The CDR3 is CASSEVEWETQYF. The CDR3 DNA reads as TGTGCCAGCAGTGAAGTGGAGTGGGAGACCCAGTACTTC.

This chain connects TRBV27 to TRBJ1-5, with D possibly TRBD1 on 6 matching bases. Trimming left V 6 bases short and J 3 bases short, with 15 bases between. In germline, CDR1 is MNHEY, CDR2 SMNVEV (reference sequence). The CDR3 length is 15 residues. The CDR3 bases are TGTGCCAGCAGACCCTCCGGGACAAACAATCAGCCCCAGCATTTT. Translated, it gives CASRPSGTNNQPQHF.

The chain has TRBV5-1 and TRBJ2-7, with TRBD2 as a possible D gene (5 bases). The V end was cut by 1 base, the J end by 0 bases, with 11 bases between. There are 15 residues in the CDR3. The germline V gene encodes CDR1 SGHRS and CDR2 YFSETQ. CDR3 nucleotide sequence: TGCGCCAGCAGCTTGACTCTTGGGAGCTCCTACGAGCAGTACTTC. It yields the protein CASSLTLGSSYEQYF.

This clone showed up just once. The germline gene is not matched at one end of the junction; a read error may be the cause. The chain joins TRBV7-6 to TRBJ2-7; 13 nucleotides agree with TRBD2. CDR3 length: 13 amino acids. CDR1 is SGHVS and CDR2 is FNYEAQ in the germline V gene. The CDR3 nucleotides read TGTGCCAGCGTCGAACTAGCGGGAGGGCCGATCGACTTC. It specifies CASVELAGGPIDF.

In this sample, this clone turned up once. The V and J genes are TRBV14 and TRBJ1-2; 9 bases align to TRBD1. J gave up 11 bases and V 3 bases, and 16 bases lay outside the gene matches. CDR3 length: 16 residues. Germline V gene sequence: CDR1 SGHDN, CDR2 FVKESK. The chain's CDR3 is CASSHSLRDRAPSYTF. The CDR3 nucleotides are TGTGCCAGCAGCCATTCCCTAAGGGACAGGGCTCCTTCGTACACCTTC.